A single sample gave rise to the 26 T cell receptor beta chains below, sequenced in a study of post-analysis software for immune sequencing data. Findings of the study overall: The study found TRBV5-6, TRBV5-1 and TRBV20-1 among roughly 5 TRBV segments more frequent in patients than controls.

Unique molecular identifiers had been added to the TCR beta cDNA libraries. MiXCR, run by TCRdb on the PCR reads, gives a single entry per CDR3 protein. Here the sample spans about 540,000 distinct CDR3 sequences, around 31% being singletons. No antigens are known for them. Sequenced material: blood. These receptors all come from a girl younger than 18 with multiple sclerosis.

The V gene is TRBV18, the J gene TRBJ1-5; 7 nucleotides agree with TRBD1. The junction had 6 bases not matched to a gene; V was cut back by 8 bases and J by 5 bases. This CDR3 has 13 residues. Looked up from germline, CDR1 is KGHSH and CDR2 is LQKENI. The CDR3 DNA is TGTGCCAGCGCAGAAGGGGGCGATCAGCCCCAGCATTTT. Its translation: CASAEGGDQPQHF.

This clonotype was seen a few times. The chain uses TRBV5-1 and TRBJ2-3; 8 bases line up with TRBD2. The V segment lost 3 bases and the J segment 0 bases; nucleotides outside the gene matches: 6. The CDR3 has 16 residues. CDR1 is SGHRS and CDR2 is YFSETQ in the germline V gene. CDR3 in amino acids: CASSSIGGGSTDTQYF. DNA of the CDR3: TGCGCCAGCAGCTCGATCGGGGGGGGGAGCACAGATACGCAGTATTTT.

Turning to this clonotype: A junction boundary mismatches the germline segment, possibly from a read error. The genes are TRBV7-9 and TRBJ1-1, with D unresolved. Germline V lookup: CDR1 SEHNR, CDR2 FQNEAQ (reference sequence). The CDR3 is 12 amino acids. This CDR3 is CASSVAGTEAFF. CDR3 DNA: TGTGCCAGCAGCGTAGCTGGAACTGAAGCTTTCTTT.

The V and J genes are TRBV13 and TRBJ2-1; the match to TRBD1 covers 8 bases. V shed 5 bases and J 6 bases; nucleotides not matched to a gene: 18. The CDR3 has 18 residues. CDR1 is PRHDT, CDR2 FYEKMQ, per germline (reference sequence). The chain's CDR3 is CASSHHATSDTGGNEQFF. The CDR3 nucleotides read TGTGCCAGCAGCCACCATGCGACTTCCGATACAGGGGGCAATGAGCAGTTCTTC.

Concerning this clonotype: Mismatch with germline at one junction end may stem from a read error. The V gene is TRBV10-3, the J gene TRBJ2-1; maybe TRBD2 (6 bases). The CDR3 sequence is 17 residues long. Per the germline V gene, CDR1 is ENHRY and CDR2 is SYGVKD. Here the CDR3 DNA reads TGTGACATCAGTGAGTCGCGCCAGGCGGGATACTACAATGAGCAGTTCTTC. It specifies CDISESRQAGYYNEQFF.

This clonotype was recorded only once. The chain recombines TRBV5-1 with TRBJ2-6; D is unresolved. V gave up 0 bases and J gave up 0 bases, with 7 bases separating them. The CDR3 has 16 amino acids. The germline gives CDR1 SGHRS, CDR2 YFSETQ. The CDR3: CASSLGISSGANVLTF. DNA for the CDR3: TGCGCCAGCAGCTTGGGTATAAGCTCTGGGGCCAACGTCCTGACTTTC.

V and J are TRBV20-1 and TRBJ1-1; 11 bases are a match to TRBD1. The CDR3 spans 13 residues. The trim removed 3 bases at V and 6 bases at J, leaving 3 bases unmatched. CDR1 is DFQATT and CDR2 is SNEGSKA in the germline V gene (reference sequence). This CDR3 is CSASGTGGSEAFF. In DNA form, the CDR3 reads TGCAGTGCTAGTGGGACAGGGGGATCTGAAGCTTTCTTT.

The genes are TRBV6-1 and TRBJ2-1; 8 bases match TRBD2. The CDR3 spans 16 residues. J lost 0 bases, V lost 2 bases, and 3 bases had no gene match. Germline CDR1 and CDR2: MNHNS and SASEGT. CDR3: CASSESGGASYNEQFF. CDR3 coding DNA: TGTGCCAGCAGTGAATCGGGGGGGGCCTCCTACAATGAGCAGTTCTTC.

This clonotype has more than one count but fewer than ten. The chain carries TRBV20-1 and TRBJ2-3, with unresolved D. This CDR3 comprises 15 residues. From germline, CDR1 is DFQATT and CDR2 SNEGSKA (reference sequence). V lost 2 bases and J lost 0, with 12 bases in between. The CDR3 DNA reads as TGCAGTGCTAGATCTCTAGAGCGCAGCACAGATACGCAGTATTTT. This gives the protein CSARSLERSTDTQYF.

This clonotype was counted between two and nine times. This chain's CDR3 is CASSPQWQTYEQYF. The CDR3 coding sequence is TGCGCCAGCAGTCCTCAGTGGCAGACCTACGAGCAGTACTTC. The chain is built from TRBV4-1 and TRBJ2-7; no reliable D call. Trimming left V 6 bases short and J 2 bases short, with 14 bases between. Germline assignment: CDR1 MGHRA and CDR2 YSYEKL. This CDR3 region has 14 residues.

This clonotype was counted a single time. Germline and junction disagree at one end, which may indicate a read error. V is TRBV7-8 and J is TRBJ2-1, with D possibly matching TRBD1 (5 bases). CDR3 length: 15 residues. CDR1 is SGHVS, CDR2 FQNEAQ, per germline. CDR3 DNA sequence: TGTGCCAGCAGCTTAAGGGGCGGACGAGACAATGTGCAGTTCTTC. Protein: CASSLRGGRDNVQFF.

This rearrangement joins TRBV15 to TRBJ1-2; tentative D call: TRBD1 (5 bases). The CDR3 extends over 15 amino acids. Germline values: CDR1 LNHNV, CDR2 YYDKDF (reference sequence). V was clipped by 5 bases and J by 4 bases, with 17 bases between them. The CDR3 here is CATSARRVLGYGYTF. CDR3 DNA: TGTGCCACCAGCGCCCGCAGGGTTTTAGGCTATGGCTACACCTTC. Drawing the rest from reference TRBV15 and TRBJ1-2, the complete variable domain is DAMVIQNPRYQVTQFGKPVTLSCSQTLNHNVMYWYQQKSSQAPKLLFHYYDKDFNNEADTPDNFQSRRPNTSFCFLDIRSPGLGDTAMYLCATSARRVLGYGYTFGSGTRLTVV.

The chain has TRBV12-3 or TRBV12-4 and TRBJ2-5; D gene unclear. V gave up 1 base and J gave up 5 bases, with 11 bases separating them. CDR3 size: 14 residues. DNA of the CDR3: TGTGCCAGCAGTTTAGAAGACCGGGTGGAGACCCAGTACTTC. This encodes CASSLEDRVETQYF.

This clonotype has more than one count but fewer than ten. The chain has TRBV10-2 and TRBJ2-7; D unclear. The CDR3 consists of 11 residues. Germline CDR1 reads WSHSY; CDR2 reads SAAADI. V was pared by 3 bases and J by 5 bases, with 5 bases between. The CDR3 DNA follows: TGCGCCAGCAGTGAACTGGACGAGCAGTACTTC. Its protein is CASSELDEQYF.

This sequence joins TRBV5-1 and TRBJ2-5; 8 bases align to TRBD1. Germline CDR1 is SGHRS and CDR2 is YFSETQ. The CDR3 contains 16 residues. Germline trimming cut 4 bases from V and 5 bases from J; bases unmatched to any gene: 13. The CDR3 DNA reads TGCGCCAGCAGCGAACCGGGACAGGCCGACCTTGAGACCCAGTACTTC. It translates to CASSEPGQADLETQYF.

This sequence joins TRBV12-3 or TRBV12-4 and TRBJ2-5, with D possibly TRBD1 on 6 matching bases. Deletions cut 6 bases from V and 3 bases from J, with 17 bases between. CDR3 size: 15 residues. CDR3: CASSLRQGLKETQYF. The CDR3, as DNA: TGTGCCAGCAGCCTTCGCCAGGGGCTCAAAGAGACCCAGTACTTC.

This clonotype appeared a few times. The chain couples TRBV6-6 to TRBJ1-3, with 7 bases that match TRBD1. The length of the CDR3 is 14 residues. Germline V gene lookup returns CDR1 MNHNY and CDR2 SVGAGI (reference sequence). The junction had 6 bases not matched to a gene; V was cut back by 6 bases and J by 4 bases. CDR3 DNA sequence: TGTGCCAGCAGCACGACAGGGTCCGGAAACACCATATATTTT. Translating it yields CASSTTGSGNTIYF.

The chain couples TRBV6-1 to TRBJ1-5; D remains unclear. Germline CDR1 is MNHNS and CDR2 is SASEGT. The V end lost 0 bases, the J end lost 6 bases, and 9 bases lay between the germline ends. CDR3 length: 14 amino acids. CDR3 coding DNA: TGTGCCAGCAGTGAAGCGGGGTTTGGTCAGCCCCAGCATTTT. Amino acid sequence: CASSEAGFGQPQHF.

The rearrangement joins TRBV18 to TRBJ1-1; D unresolved. The CDR3 is made up of 12 amino acids. Germline CDR1 and CDR2: KGHSH and LQKENI. The ends were cut back, 0 bases at V and 4 bases at J, with 3 bases in the middle. CDR3 protein: CASSPPVTEAFF. The CDR3 DNA sequence: TGTGCCAGCTCACCACCGGTCACTGAAGCTTTCTTT.

V is TRBV9 and J is TRBJ2-7; perhaps TRBD2 as D (6 bases). This CDR3 spans 15 amino acids. CDR1 SGDLS and CDR2 YYNGEE come from the germline V gene. The V gene lost 3 bases and the J gene lost 6 bases, with 19 bases spanning the gap. The CDR3 DNA sequence: TGTGCCAGCAGCGCCCCCGGGACGGGGGTTCGCGAGCAGTACTTC. This encodes CASSAPGTGVREQYF.

This chain uses TRBV27 with TRBJ2-1, with 8 bases matching TRBD2. Unmatched junction bases numbered 8, after V lost 5 bases and J lost 2 bases. The CDR3 is 16 residues long. Germline V gene sequence: CDR1 MNHEY, CDR2 SMNVEV (reference sequence). The CDR3 loop reads CASSPVGLAAYNEQFF. For the CDR3, the DNA is TGTGCCAGCAGTCCCGTCGGACTAGCTGCCTACAATGAGCAGTTCTTC.

This chain's CDR3 is CASSLGPSQPQHF. In DNA form, the CDR3 reads TGTGCCAGCAGCCTGGGACCGAGTCAGCCCCAGCATTTT. This chain links TRBV7-9 with TRBJ1-5, with D possibly being TRBD1 (5 bases). V dropped 5 bases and J dropped 6 bases, with 11 bases sitting between them. From germline, CDR1 is SEHNR and CDR2 FQNEAQ (reference sequence). The CDR3 is 13 residues long.

V usage is TRBV5-1 and J usage is TRBJ1-1; 11 bases line up with TRBD1. The germline gives CDR1 SGHRS, CDR2 YFSETQ. The CDR3 consists of 14 residues. Losses at the gene ends were 4 bases for V and 5 bases for J; bases not matched to a gene: 4. As DNA, the CDR3 is TGCGCCAGCAGCGGGACAGGGGGGGGGACTGAAGCTTTCTTT. This codes for CASSGTGGGTEAFF.

This rearrangement joins TRBV7-3 to TRBJ1-5, with D hard to call. Germline V gene sequence: CDR1 SGHTA, CDR2 FQGTGA. Trimming cost V 8 bases and J 5 bases, with 13 bases left between them. The CDR3 has 13 amino acids. The CDR3 DNA sequence: TGTGCCAGCGCCTTACATGGGGATCAGCCCCAGCATTTT. Protein product: CASALHGDQPQHF.

The chain uses TRBV28 and TRBJ2-1; D is possibly TRBD1 or TRBD2 (5 bases each). This CDR3 contains 15 residues. With 7 bases removed from V and 10 bases from J, the gap between germline ends came to 23 bases. Germline V gene lookup returns CDR1 MDHEN and CDR2 SYDVKM. The CDR3 DNA reads as TGTGCCAGCACCAAAAGACAGATTAAGGAGGTAGAGCAGTTCTTC. This sequence encodes CASTKRQIKEVEQFF.

The gene calls are TRBV6-6 and TRBJ2-4, with TRBD1 identical over 12 bases. Unmatched junction bases numbered 9, after V lost 6 bases and J lost 3 bases. The CDR3 totals 17 residues. Germline CDR1 MNHNY, CDR2 SVGAGI (reference sequence). DNA for the CDR3: TGTGCCAGCAGACACCCGGGACAGGGGGCGGACAAAAACATTCAGTACTTC. It is translated as CASRHPGQGADKNIQYF.